A selection of T cell receptor beta chains follows, all from one sample in a study of multiple sclerosis patients with progressive multifocal leukoencephalopathy. This table comes from immunoSEQ multiplex PCR, and its TCRdb copy is limited to in-frame clones, with some not included. The sample consists of 25,000 to 35,000 clones, roughly 92% of them appearing once. Sequenced input: PBMCs. The receptors shown here come from a man aged 25-45 years with multiple sclerosis. The CDR3 runs from the conserved cysteine through the conserved F or W. Fields, in order: clone size, CDR3 length, D gene, V gene, J gene, CDR3 protein, CDR3 DNA. D genes are given only for firm matches. Rows may omit the clone size; those that give it use once, few, many or a size class.

>NA|12|NA|TRBV4-1|TRBJ1-2
CASSQGTDGYTF
TGCGCCAGCAGCCAAGGGACAGATGGCTACACCTTC
>NA|14|TRBD2|TRBV7-9|TRBJ2-3
CASSSGLATDTQYF
TGTGCCAGCAGCTCCGGACTAGCGACAGATACGCAGTATTTT
>NA|14|NA|TRBV2|TRBJ2-4
CASGRSLAKNIQYF
TGTGCCAGCGGGCGCAGCCTAGCCAAAAACATTCAGTACTTC
>NA|14|NA|TRBV9|TRBJ2-5
CASSVGGKGETQYF
TGTGCCAGCAGCGTAGGGGGTAAGGGGGAGACCCAGTACTTC
>NA|11|NA|TRBV5-8|TRBJ2-1
CASSSINEQFF
TGTGCCAGCAGCTCCATCAATGAGCAGTTCTTC
>NA|15|TRBD1|TRBV13|TRBJ2-5
CASSLEGTAKETQYF
TGTGCCAGCAGCTTAGAGGGGACAGCAAAAGAGACCCAGTACTTC
>once|12|NA|TRBV6-6|TRBJ1-1
CASSLLNTEAFF
TGTGCCAGCAGTTTGTTGAACACTGAAGCTTTCTTT
>NA|12|NA|TRBV6-1|TRBJ1-1
CASSVGNTEAFF
TGTGCCAGCAGTGTCGGGAACACTGAAGCTTTCTTT
>once|14|NA|TRBV29-1|TRBJ1-2
CSVERKEPNYGYTF
TGCAGCGTTGAAAGGAAGGAACCTAACTATGGCTACACCTTC
>NA|14|NA|TRBV6-5|TRBJ1-5
CASSRTDSNQPQHF
TGTGCCAGCAGCCGGACAGACTCCAATCAGCCCCAGCATTTT
>NA|13|NA|TRBV7-8|TRBJ1-1
CASSLGYGTEAFF
TGTGCCAGCAGCTTAGGGTACGGGACTGAAGCTTTCTTT
>NA|15|NA|TRBV7-9|TRBJ1-2
CASSLAQGEAYGYTF
TGTGCCAGCAGCTTAGCGCAGGGAGAAGCCTATGGCTACACCTTC
>NA|12|NA|TRBV29-1|TRBJ1-2
CSAPRGGYGYTF
TGCAGCGCCCCGAGGGGAGGCTATGGCTACACCTTC
>NA|14|NA|TRBV6-5|TRBJ2-7
CASSYLGAADEQYF
TGTGCCAGCAGTTACCTCGGGGCTGCGGACGAGCAGTACTTC
>once|17|NA|TRBV27|TRBJ2-7
CASSLSWKGLSSYEQYF
TGTGCCAGCAGTTTAAGCTGGAAAGGACTGAGCTCCTACGAGCAGTACTTC
>NA|11|NA|TRBV30|TRBJ1-2
CAVRTDYGYTF
TGTGCCGTACGGACCGACTATGGCTACACCTTC
>few|16|TRBD1|TRBV5-1|TRBJ2-3
CASSLSGGDRADTQYF
TGCGCCAGCAGCCTTTCTGGGGGGGACAGGGCAGATACGCAGTATTTT
>NA|14|NA|TRBV18|TRBJ1-2
CASSPIRAQDGYTF
TGTGCCAGCTCACCAATCAGGGCACAGGATGGCTACACCTTC
>NA|14|TRBD1|TRBV7-2|TRBJ2-7
CASTRGTGVYEQYF
TGTGCCAGCACCCGCGGGACAGGGGTCTACGAGCAGTACTTC
>NA|15|NA|TRBV4-3|TRBJ2-1
CASSQGQSSYNEQFF
TGCGCCAGCAGCCAAGGTCAGAGCTCCTACAATGAGCAGTTCTTC
>NA|13|NA|TRBV27|TRBJ2-1
CASSLRVGTEQFF
TGTGCCAGCAGTTTGAGGGTGGGGACTGAGCAGTTCTTC
>NA|15|NA|TRBV30|TRBJ1-1
CAWSELAGEWTEAFF
TGTGCCTGGAGTGAGTTGGCAGGGGAATGGACTGAAGCTTTCTTT
>once|16|TRBD1|TRBV5-6|TRBJ1-6
CASSPADRGYNSPLHF
TGTGCCAGCAGTCCTGCCGACAGGGGATATAATTCACCCCTCCACTTT
>NA|15|TRBD2|TRBV10-3|TRBJ2-1
CAIRGTSGGPNEQFF
TGTGCCATCAGGGGGACTAGCGGGGGCCCCAATGAGCAGTTCTTC